This TCR beta chain is drawn from a study of OX40 agonist ivuxolimab in advanced cancers. Generated by immunoSEQ multiplex PCR, the TCRdb table keeps only in-frame clones and is missing some. Among about 99,000 clones listed, roughly 95% were seen once. The junction had 3 bases not matched to a gene; V was cut back by 3 bases and J by 5 bases. The CDR3 runs 14 residues. Germline CDR1 SGHTA, CDR2 FQGTGA. The rearrangement joins TRBV7-3 to TRBJ2-5, with 10 positions matching TRBD2. The source was CD4+ or CD8+ T cells sorted from blood, collected in a trial of the OX40 agonist ivuxolimab. The sequence was obtained from an adult with an advanced solid tumor such as melanoma, head and neck, liver or kidney cancer. The CDR3 region is CASSLASGSETQYF. CDR3 bases: TGTGCCAGCAGCTTGGCTAGCGGGAGTGAGACCCAGTACTTC.